Here is one T cell receptor beta chain with its context. Original processing methods: Reference gene primer amplification in the assay estimated nucleated cell counts. Here immunoSEQ multiplex PCR was the method, and the copy in TCRdb shows in-frame clones only, minus some. The V and J calls and clone size come from that table; D and trimming were worked out from the DNA. The data hold more than 250,000 clones, with 86% observed a single time. This record comes from a study of blood T cell repertoires in COVID-19. Study at large: There were acute and convalescent COVID-19 samples, and they came from the United States, Italy and Spain. The cDNA or gDNA used as material had been derived from T cells, B-cell-depleted T cells, or PBMCs.

Source material: peripheral blood. This receptor was obtained from a man between 18 and 35 years old with active or convalescent COVID-19.

As DNA, the CDR3 is TGTGCCAGCAGCTTAGATCGGGGATTAACAGATACGCAGTATTTT. It is translated as CASSLDRGLTDTQYF. The chain recombines TRBV7-6 with TRBJ2-3, with D perhaps TRBD2 (5 bases). Germline V lookup: CDR1 SGHVS, CDR2 FNYEAQ. There are 15 residues in the CDR3. V dropped 1 base and J dropped 3 bases, with 11 bases sitting between them.